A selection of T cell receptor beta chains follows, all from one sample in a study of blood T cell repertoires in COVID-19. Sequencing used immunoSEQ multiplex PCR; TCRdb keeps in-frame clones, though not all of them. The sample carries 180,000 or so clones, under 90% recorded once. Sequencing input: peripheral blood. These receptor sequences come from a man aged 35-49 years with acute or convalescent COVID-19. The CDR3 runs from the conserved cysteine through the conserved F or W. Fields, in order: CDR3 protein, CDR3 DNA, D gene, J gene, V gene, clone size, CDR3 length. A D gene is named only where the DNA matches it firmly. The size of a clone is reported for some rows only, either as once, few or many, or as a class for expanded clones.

CASKPGQPYNEQFF TGTGCCAGTAAACCGGGACAGCCCTACAATGAGCAGTTCTTC TRBD1 TRBJ2-1 TRBV19 - 14
CASMQPGYGYTF TGTGCCAGTATGCAGCCGGGCTATGGCTACACCTTC - TRBJ1-2 TRBV19 once 12
CASSQDDRGFYNEQFF TGCGCCAGCAGCCAAGATGACAGGGGGTTCTACAATGAGCAGTTCTTC TRBD1 TRBJ2-1 TRBV4-1 - 16
CASSPKRNSPLHF TGTGCCAGCAGCCCTAAGCGTAATTCACCCCTCCACTTT - TRBJ1-6 TRBV5-5 - 13
CASSLNQTYNEQFF TGTGCCAGCAGCTTGAATCAGACCTACAATGAGCAGTTCTTC - TRBJ2-1 TRBV5-6 - 14
CASSPVRAAGTQYF TGTGCCAGCAGCCCCGTGCGCGCCGCCGGTACGCAGTATTTT - TRBJ2-3 TRBV6-5 - 14
CASSGDRAGDRYTF TGTGCCAGCAGTGGGGACAGGGCAGGAGATCGCTACACCTTC TRBD1 TRBJ1-2 TRBV25-1 - 14
CASSYSQGRANEKLFF TGTGCCAGCAGTTACTCGCAGGGGCGAGCTAATGAAAAACTGTTTTTT - TRBJ1-4 TRBV6-5 - 16
CASSQDTSGVYEQYF TGTGCCAGCAGCCAAGATACCAGCGGGGTTTACGAGCAGTACTTC TRBD2 TRBJ2-7 TRBV4-2 few 15
CASSPSGGVTGELFF TGCGCCAGCAGTCCTAGCGGGGGAGTAACCGGGGAGCTGTTTTTT TRBD2 TRBJ2-2 TRBV23-1 - 15
CASSSPGGYTYNEQFF TGTGCCAGCAGTTCCCCAGGGGGCTACACGTACAATGAGCAGTTCTTC TRBD1 TRBJ2-1 TRBV28 - 16
CASSTGGEQYF TGCGCCAGTTCGACAGGGGGCGAGCAGTACTTC TRBD1 TRBJ2-7 TRBV4-1 - 11
CASRTGTASNQPQHF TGCGCCAGCAGAACTGGGACAGCCAGCAATCAGCCCCAGCATTTT TRBD1 TRBJ1-5 TRBV10-2 - 15